The subject of this entry is one T cell receptor (beta chain). These data are taken from a study of blood T cell repertoires in COVID-19. The method was immunoSEQ multiplex PCR; TCRdb's version includes in-frame clones alone and lacks a portion of them. This table holds about 130,000 clones, about four fifths found once. The sequenced material came from peripheral blood. The sequence came from a woman aged 50 to 60 with acute or convalescent COVID-19.

The CDR3 DNA sequence: TGCGCCAGCAGCTTGGCGGGACAGAGCTCTGGAAACACCATATATTTT. This translates into CASSLAGQSSGNTIYF. The chain uses TRBV5-1 and TRBJ1-3, with 7 positions matching TRBD1. Trimming took 0 bases from V and 0 from J; bases not matched to a gene: 3. Per germline, CDR1 SGHRS and CDR2 YFSETQ. The CDR3 runs 16 residues.